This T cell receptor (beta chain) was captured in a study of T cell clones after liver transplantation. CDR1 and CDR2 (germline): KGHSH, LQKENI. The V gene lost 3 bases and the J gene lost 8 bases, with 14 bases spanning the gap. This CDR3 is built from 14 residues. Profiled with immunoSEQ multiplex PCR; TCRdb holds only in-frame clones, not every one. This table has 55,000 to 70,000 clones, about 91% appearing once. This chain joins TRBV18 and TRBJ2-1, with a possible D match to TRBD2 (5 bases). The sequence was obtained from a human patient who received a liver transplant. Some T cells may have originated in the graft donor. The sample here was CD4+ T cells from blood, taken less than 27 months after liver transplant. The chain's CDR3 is CASSPTLVSDEQFF. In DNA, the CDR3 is TGTGCCAGCTCACCTACACTAGTCTCGGATGAGCAGTTCTTC.